The rows below give T cell receptor beta chains drawn from one sample of a study of blood T cell repertoires in COVID-19. Measured with immunoSEQ multiplex PCR; TCRdb has only the in-frame clones, and not every one. The table has some 160,000 clones, 80% seen once. Sample: peripheral blood. These receptors came from a woman between 45 and 65 years old with acute or convalescent COVID-19. Each CDR3 is given with its conserved first and last residue. The order of the fields is D gene, J gene, clone size, V gene, CDR3 DNA, CDR3 protein. A D gene is named only where the DNA matches it firmly. Only part of the rows carry a size: once, few, many, or a class if the clone is expanded.

TRBD2 | TRBJ2-1 | NA | TRBV24-1 | TGTGCCACCAGTGATGCGACCAAAGATGGTAGCGGGGAGCGACCACCCTTCGATGAGCAGTTCTTC | CATSDATKDGSGERPPFDEQFF
NA | TRBJ2-7 | NA | TRBV5-1 | TGCGCCAGCAGCTTGGGGCAGGGCGAGCAGTACTTC | CASSLGQGEQYF
TRBD1 | TRBJ1-3 | NA | TRBV7-9 | TGTGCCAGCAGCTTAGCTCTCAGGGGGCTGAAGGGAAACACCATATATTTT | CASSLALRGLKGNTIYF
NA | TRBJ1-2 | NA | TRBV18 | TGTGCCAGCTCACCGGCGGCAGAACCTAACTATGGCTACACCTTC | CASSPAAEPNYGYTF
NA | TRBJ2-7 | NA | TRBV5-1 | TGCGCCAGCAGAAAAAGCCGGGACTCAGACCCCGAGCAGTACTTC | CASRKSRDSDPEQYF
NA | TRBJ1-2 | NA | TRBV6-5 | TGTGCCAGCAGCCTCGGGGTGTTAGGAGTTGGCTACACCTTC | CASSLGVLGVGYTF
NA | TRBJ2-3 | NA | TRBV28 | TGTGCCAGCACCCACCGACTAGGGGTCGGGGCAGATACGCAGTATTTT | CASTHRLGVGADTQYF
NA | TRBJ1-2 | NA | TRBV30 | TGTGCCTGCCAAAGGAAGGGGATGAGGTATGGCTACACCTTC | CACQRKGMRYGYTF
TRBD2 | TRBJ2-5 | NA | TRBV6-5 | TGTGCCAGCACCAATAGCGGGGGGGCTTTCGAGACCCAGTACTTC | CASTNSGGAFETQYF
NA | TRBJ1-1 | once | TRBV4-2 | TGTGCCAGCAGCCCGCCGGTGAACACTGAAGCTTTCTTT | CASSPPVNTEAFF
NA | TRBJ1-1 | NA | TRBV7-9 | TGTGCCAGCAGCTTAAAGGGACCCTCGTACCAGGGGGCTTTCTTT | CASSLKGPSYQGAFF
NA | TRBJ2-2 | NA | TRBV18 | TGTGCCAGCTCACCACTTGGACCCGGGATCGGGGAGCTGTTTTTT | CASSPLGPGIGELFF
TRBD1 | TRBJ1-2 | NA | TRBV10-3 | TGTGCCATCAGTGAGTCAGAGGGGACAGCAAGCTACACCTTC | CAISESEGTASYTF
NA | TRBJ1-2 | NA | TRBV7-8 | TGTGCCAGCAGCCAGCGCTATGGCTACACCTTC | CASSQRYGYTF
NA | TRBJ2-2 | once | TRBV28 | TGTGCCAGCAGTCCACAGGTTAGCGGGGAGCTGTTTTTT | CASSPQVSGELFF
NA | TRBJ1-4 | NA | TRBV19 | TGTGCCAGTAGCTCTAACAGCCTTTCGGCTAATGAAAAACTGTTTTTT | CASSSNSLSANEKLFF
NA | TRBJ1-5 | NA | TRBV19 | TGTGCCAGTAGTATGACCGGGGTCGGCAATCAGCCCCAGCATTTT | CASSMTGVGNQPQHF
TRBD2 | TRBJ2-7 | NA | TRBV5-4 | TGTGCCAGCAGCGGCGGGGGAAGGAGCTCCTACGAGCAGTACTTC | CASSGGGRSSYEQYF
TRBD1 | TRBJ1-1 | few | TRBV18 | TGTGCCAGCCGGCGACAGGGCGAGAAGGACACTGAAGCTTTCTTT | CASRRQGEKDTEAFF
NA | TRBJ1-1 | NA | TRBV9 | TGTGCCAGCAGCCCGCGACTGACAGCGTCTGAAGCTTTCTTT | CASSPRLTASEAFF
NA | TRBJ1-5 | NA | TRBV15 | TGTGCCACCAGCAGAGAAGCAGGAAAGGTCGGGGGTGTTATTCGCAATCAGCCCCAGCATTTT | CATSREAGKVGGVIRNQPQHF
NA | TRBJ2-3 | few | TRBV18 | TGTGCCAGCTCAACGGTCTCTAGCACAGATACGCAGTATTTT | CASSTVSSTDTQYF
NA | TRBJ1-5 | NA | TRBV7-2 | TGTGCCAGCAGCTTAGCTGTTGGCGGATATCAGCCCCAGCATTTT | CASSLAVGGYQPQHF
TRBD1 | TRBJ1-1 | once | TRBV25-1 | TGTGCCAGCAGTGTCTCAGGGGGGACTGAAGCTTTCTTT | CASSVSGGTEAFF
TRBD1 | TRBJ2-2 | NA | TRBV5-1 | TGCGCCAGCAGTAGTGTCCGGACAGGGGCCACCGGGGAGCTGTTTTTT | CASSSVRTGATGELFF
NA | TRBJ1-2 | NA | TRBV19 | TGTGCCAGTACCTCAGAAGTGGAGGATGGCTACACCTTC | CASTSEVEDGYTF
NA | TRBJ2-1 | NA | TRBV29-1 | TGCAGCGTTCGCGACAGCTACAATGAGCAGTTCTTC | CSVRDSYNEQFF
TRBD1 | TRBJ2-2 | NA | TRBV19 | TGTGCCAGTGGCTTGGGGACAGGGTACACCGGGGAGCTGTTTTTT | CASGLGTGYTGELFF
NA | TRBJ1-5 | few | TRBV4-3 | TGCGCCAGCAGCCCAGGGTGGTCCCAGCATTTT | CASSPGWSQHF
NA | TRBJ1-2 | few | TRBV6-1 | TGTGCCAGCAGTGAATGGCAAGCGTATGGCTACACCTTC | CASSEWQAYGYTF
NA | TRBJ2-7 | NA | TRBV6-1 | TGTGCCAGCAGTGATTCAGCGTGGGAGCAGTACTTC | CASSDSAWEQYF
NA | TRBJ1-2 | NA | TRBV19 | TGTGCCAGTAGTATACTGGGGGCCAACTATGGCTACACCTTC | CASSILGANYGYTF
TRBD2 | TRBJ2-7 | NA | TRBV9 | TGTGCCAGCAGCGTAGGTAGTAGCGGGGGGTACAGCTCCTACGAGCAGTACTTC | CASSVGSSGGYSSYEQYF
NA | TRBJ2-3 | NA | TRBV27 | TGTGCCAGCAGCCGAGACACAGATACGCAGTATTTT | CASSRDTDTQYF
TRBD1 | TRBJ1-1 | NA | TRBV7-2 | TGTGCCAGCGGACGGACAGGGAATCTAATTACTGAAGCTTTCTTT | CASGRTGNLITEAFF
NA | TRBJ1-5 | NA | TRBV4-3 | TGCGCCAGCAGCCAAGATAGCACGGCCAATCAGCCCCAGCATTTT | CASSQDSTANQPQHF
NA | TRBJ1-4 | NA | TRBV4-2 | TGTGCCAGCAGCCCCGAGGCCGGGAGGAATGAAAAACTGTTTTTT | CASSPEAGRNEKLFF
NA | TRBJ2-3 | NA | TRBV19 | TGTGCCAGTAGTGCCGCACTAGCCACAGATACGCAGTATTTT | CASSAALATDTQYF
NA | TRBJ1-2 | once | TRBV6-5 | TGTGCCAGCAGGGACAGCCTACCTAACTATGGCTACACCTTC | CASRDSLPNYGYTF
NA | TRBJ1-4 | NA | TRBV7-2 | TGTGCCAGCAGACCGGGGGGTGCAACTAATGAAAAACTGTTTTTT | CASRPGGATNEKLFF
TRBD1 | TRBJ1-5 | NA | TRBV11-1 | TGTGCCAGCAGCCAGGGGGACGGGACGGGGCAGCCCCAGCATTTT | CASSQGDGTGQPQHF
NA | TRBJ1-4 | NA | TRBV7-9 | TGTGCCAGCAGCGGGAGTATTGGCGGTGAAAAACTGTTTTTT | CASSGSIGGEKLFF
TRBD2 | TRBJ2-7 | NA | TRBV6-5 | TGTGCCAGCAGGGGGGGGAATTCCTACGAGCAGTACTTC | CASRGGNSYEQYF